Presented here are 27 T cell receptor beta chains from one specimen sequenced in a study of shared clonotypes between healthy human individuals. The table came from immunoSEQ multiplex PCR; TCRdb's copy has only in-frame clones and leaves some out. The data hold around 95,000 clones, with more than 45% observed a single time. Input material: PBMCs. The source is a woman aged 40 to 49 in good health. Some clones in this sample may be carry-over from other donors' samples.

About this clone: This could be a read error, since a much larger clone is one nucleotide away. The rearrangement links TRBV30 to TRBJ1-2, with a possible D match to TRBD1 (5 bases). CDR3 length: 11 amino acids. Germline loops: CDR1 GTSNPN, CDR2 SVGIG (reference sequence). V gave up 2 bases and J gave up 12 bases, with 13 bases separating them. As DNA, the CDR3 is TGTGCCTGGAGTTGGACACACGGCAACACCTTC. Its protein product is CAWSWTHGNTF.

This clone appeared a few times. This CDR3 is CAWSLYGGQPQHF. The CDR3, as DNA: TGTGCCTGGAGTTTATATGGGGGCCAGCCCCAGCATTTT. The rearrangement uses TRBV30 and TRBJ1-5; D is perhaps TRBD1 (6 bases). CDR3 length equals 13 residues. The germline V and J ends were trimmed by 2 bases and 7 bases, with 12 bases remaining between them. Germline assignment: CDR1 GTSNPN and CDR2 SVGIG (reference sequence).

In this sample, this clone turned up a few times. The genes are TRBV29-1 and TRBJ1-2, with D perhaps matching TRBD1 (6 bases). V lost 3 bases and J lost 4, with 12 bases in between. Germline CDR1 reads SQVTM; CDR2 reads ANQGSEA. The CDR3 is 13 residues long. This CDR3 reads CSVEDSSPYGYTF. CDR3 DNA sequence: TGCAGCGTTGAGGACAGCTCCCCCTATGGCTACACCTTC.

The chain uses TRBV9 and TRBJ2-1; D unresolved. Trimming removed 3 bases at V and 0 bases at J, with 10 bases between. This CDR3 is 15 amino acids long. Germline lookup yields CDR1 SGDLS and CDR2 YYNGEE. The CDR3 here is CASSGDGSSYNEQFF. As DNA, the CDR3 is TGTGCCAGCAGCGGTGACGGAAGCTCCTACAATGAGCAGTTCTTC. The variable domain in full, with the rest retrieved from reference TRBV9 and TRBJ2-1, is DSGVTQTPKHLITATGQRVTLRCSPRSGDLSVYWYQQSLDQGLQFLIQYYNGEERAKGNILERFSAQQFPDLHSELNLSSLELGDSALYFCASSGDGSSYNEQFFGPGTRLTVL.

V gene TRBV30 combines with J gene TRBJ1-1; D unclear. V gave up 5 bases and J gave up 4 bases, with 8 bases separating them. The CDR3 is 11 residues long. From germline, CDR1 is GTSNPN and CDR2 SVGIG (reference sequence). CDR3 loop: CAWVRGTEAFF. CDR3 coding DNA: TGTGCCTGGGTACGGGGCACTGAAGCTTTCTTT.

DNA of the CDR3: TGTGCCAGCAGCTTACCGCTCAGGGTCTCTGGGGCCAACGTCCTGACTTTC. Protein: CASSLPLRVSGANVLTF. The gene calls are TRBV5-4 and TRBJ2-6, with D possibly TRBD1 on 5 matching bases. This CDR3 has 17 amino acids. The germline V and J ends were trimmed by 2 bases and 0 bases, with 12 bases remaining between them. Germline V gene sequence: CDR1 SGHNT, CDR2 YYREEE (reference sequence).

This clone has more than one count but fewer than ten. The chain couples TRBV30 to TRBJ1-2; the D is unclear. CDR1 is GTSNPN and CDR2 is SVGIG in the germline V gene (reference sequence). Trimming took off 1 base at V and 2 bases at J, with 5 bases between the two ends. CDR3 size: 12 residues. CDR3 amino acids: CAWSERNYGYTF. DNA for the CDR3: TGTGCCTGGAGTGAAAGAAACTATGGCTACACCTTC.

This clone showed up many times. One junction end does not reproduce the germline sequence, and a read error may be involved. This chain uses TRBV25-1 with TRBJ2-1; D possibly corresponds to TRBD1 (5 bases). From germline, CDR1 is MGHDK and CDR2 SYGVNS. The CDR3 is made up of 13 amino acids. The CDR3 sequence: CAVQGIGYSEQFF. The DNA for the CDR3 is TGTGCCGTTCAGGGTATTGGATACAGTGAGCAGTTCTTC.

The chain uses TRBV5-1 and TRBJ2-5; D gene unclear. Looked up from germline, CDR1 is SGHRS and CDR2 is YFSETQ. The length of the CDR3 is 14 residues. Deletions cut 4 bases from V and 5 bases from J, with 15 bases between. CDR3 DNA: TGCGCCAGCAGCCTAGTGGGTGTGGTGGAGACCCAGTACTTC. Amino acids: CASSLVGVVETQYF.

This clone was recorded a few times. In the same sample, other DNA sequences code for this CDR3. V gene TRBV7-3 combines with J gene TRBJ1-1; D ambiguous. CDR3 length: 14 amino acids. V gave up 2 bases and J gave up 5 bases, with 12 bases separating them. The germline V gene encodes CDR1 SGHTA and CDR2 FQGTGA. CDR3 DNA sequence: TGTGCCAGCAGCTTATCGGGCGGCCGGACTGAAGCTTTCTTT. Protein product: CASSLSGGRTEAFF.

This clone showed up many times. CDR3 region: CASSSLTGEDTQYF. For the CDR3, the DNA is TGTGCCAGCTCATCTCTGACAGGGGAGGATACGCAGTATTTT. The chain joins TRBV18 to TRBJ2-3; 8 bases align to TRBD1. The length of the CDR3 is 14 residues. The germline CDR1 and CDR2 sequences are KGHSH and LQKENI. The trim removed 5 bases at V and 6 bases at J, leaving 7 bases unmatched.

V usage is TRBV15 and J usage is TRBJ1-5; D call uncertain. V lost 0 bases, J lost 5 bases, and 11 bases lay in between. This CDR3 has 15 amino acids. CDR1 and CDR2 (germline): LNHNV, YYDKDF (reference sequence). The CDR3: CATSRDSHRDQPQHF. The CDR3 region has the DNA TGTGCCACCAGCAGAGATTCCCACCGAGATCAGCCCCAGCATTTT. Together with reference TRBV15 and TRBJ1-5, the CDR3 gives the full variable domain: DAMVIQNPRYQVTQFGKPVTLSCSQTLNHNVMYWYQQKSSQAPKLLFHYYDKDFNNEADTPDNFQSRRPNTSFCFLDIRSPGLGDTAMYLCATSRDSHRDQPQHFGDGTRLSIL.

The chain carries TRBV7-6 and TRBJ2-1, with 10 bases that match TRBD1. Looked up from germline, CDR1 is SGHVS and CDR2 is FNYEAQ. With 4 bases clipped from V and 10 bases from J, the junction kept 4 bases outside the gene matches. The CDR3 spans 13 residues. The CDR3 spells CASSSRTGGEQFF. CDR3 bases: TGTGCCAGCAGCTCCCGGACAGGGGGAGAGCAGTTCTTC.

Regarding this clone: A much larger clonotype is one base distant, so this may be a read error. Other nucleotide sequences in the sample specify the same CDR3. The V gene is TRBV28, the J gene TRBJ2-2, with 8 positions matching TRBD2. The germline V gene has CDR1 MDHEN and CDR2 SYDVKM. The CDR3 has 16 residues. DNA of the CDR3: TGTGCCAGTGACGGCTGGCGGGGGGCGAACACCGGGGAGTTGTTTTTT. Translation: CASDGWRGANTGELFF.

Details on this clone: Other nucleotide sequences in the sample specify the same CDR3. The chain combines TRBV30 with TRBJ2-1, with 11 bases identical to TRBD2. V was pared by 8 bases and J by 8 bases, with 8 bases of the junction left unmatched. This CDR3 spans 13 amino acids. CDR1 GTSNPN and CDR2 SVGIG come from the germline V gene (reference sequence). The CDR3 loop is CAISGRANDEQFF. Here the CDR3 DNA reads TGTGCCATTAGCGGGAGGGCCAACGATGAGCAGTTCTTC.

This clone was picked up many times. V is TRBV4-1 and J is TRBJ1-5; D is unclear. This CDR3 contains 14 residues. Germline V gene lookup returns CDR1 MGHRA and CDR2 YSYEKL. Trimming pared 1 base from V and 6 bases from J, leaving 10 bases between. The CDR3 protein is CASSQVPIRQPQHF. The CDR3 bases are TGCGCCAGCAGCCAAGTCCCTATCCGTCAGCCCCAGCATTTT.

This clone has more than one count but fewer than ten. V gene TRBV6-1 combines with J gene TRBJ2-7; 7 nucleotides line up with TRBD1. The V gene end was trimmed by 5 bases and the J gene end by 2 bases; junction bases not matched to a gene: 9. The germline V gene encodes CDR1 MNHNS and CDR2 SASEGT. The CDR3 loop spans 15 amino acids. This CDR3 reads CASSIRPQGAYEQYF. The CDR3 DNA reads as TGTGCCAGCAGTATCCGACCGCAGGGGGCCTACGAGCAGTACTTC.

Here the CDR3 reads CASSPETTRFYEQYF. Here the CDR3 DNA reads TGTGCCAGCAGCCCGGAGACGACCCGGTTCTACGAGCAGTACTTC. The chain is built from TRBV7-2 and TRBJ2-7; D remains ambiguous. The CDR3 loop spans 15 amino acids. With 5 bases removed from V and 3 bases from J, the gap between germline ends came to 17 bases. CDR1 SGHTA and CDR2 FQGNSA come from the germline V gene.

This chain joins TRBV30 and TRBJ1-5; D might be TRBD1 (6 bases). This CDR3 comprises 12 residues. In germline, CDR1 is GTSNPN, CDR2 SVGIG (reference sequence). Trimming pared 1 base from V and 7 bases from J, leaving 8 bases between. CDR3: CAWSEGDQPQHF. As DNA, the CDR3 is TGTGCCTGGAGTGAGGGGGACCAGCCCCAGCATTTT.

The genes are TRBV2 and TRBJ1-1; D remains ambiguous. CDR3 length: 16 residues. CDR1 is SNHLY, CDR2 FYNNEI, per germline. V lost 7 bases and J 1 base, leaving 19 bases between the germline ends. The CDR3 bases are TGTGCCAGCAAGGAAACGAATACAGCACCGAACACTGAAGCTTTCTTT. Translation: CASKETNTAPNTEAFF.

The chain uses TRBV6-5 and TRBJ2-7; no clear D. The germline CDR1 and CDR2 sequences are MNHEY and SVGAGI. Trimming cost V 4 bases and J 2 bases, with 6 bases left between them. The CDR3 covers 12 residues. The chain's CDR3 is CASSSSTYEQYF. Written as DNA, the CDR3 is TGTGCCAGCAGTTCCTCGACCTACGAGCAGTACTTC.

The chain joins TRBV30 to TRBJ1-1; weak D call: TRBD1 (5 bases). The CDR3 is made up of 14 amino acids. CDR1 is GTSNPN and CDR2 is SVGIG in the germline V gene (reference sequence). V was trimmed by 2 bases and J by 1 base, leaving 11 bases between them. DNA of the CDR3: TGTGCCTGGAGTCCGGGACGGGCGAACACTGAAGCTTTCTTT. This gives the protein CAWSPGRANTEAFF.

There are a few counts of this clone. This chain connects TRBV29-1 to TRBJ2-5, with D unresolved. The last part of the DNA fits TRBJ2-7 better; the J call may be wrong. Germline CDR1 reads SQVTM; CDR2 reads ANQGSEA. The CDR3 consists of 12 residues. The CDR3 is CSVADGTYEQYF. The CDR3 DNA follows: TGCAGCGTTGCGGACGGTACCTACGAGCAGTACTTC.

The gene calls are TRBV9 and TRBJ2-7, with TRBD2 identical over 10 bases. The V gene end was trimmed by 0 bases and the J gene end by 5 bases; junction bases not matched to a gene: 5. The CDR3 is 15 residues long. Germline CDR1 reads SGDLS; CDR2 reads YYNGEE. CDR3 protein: CASSVVPGLADEQYF. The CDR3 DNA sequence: TGTGCCAGCAGCGTAGTTCCCGGACTAGCGGACGAGCAGTACTTC.

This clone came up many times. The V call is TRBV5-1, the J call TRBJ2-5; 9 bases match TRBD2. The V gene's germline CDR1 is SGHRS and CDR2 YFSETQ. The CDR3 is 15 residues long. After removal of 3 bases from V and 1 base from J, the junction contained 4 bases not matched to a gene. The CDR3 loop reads CASSSLLAGQETQYF. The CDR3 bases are TGCGCCAGCAGCTCTTTACTAGCGGGCCAAGAGACCCAGTACTTC.

CDR3 coding DNA: TGTGCCCCCTTCGGGATGAACACTGAAGCTTTCTTT. It encodes CAPFGMNTEAFF. V and J are TRBV27 and TRBJ1-1; D unclear. Trimming removed 11 bases at V and 0 bases at J, with 10 bases between. Germline-derived CDR1 and CDR2 are MNHEY and SMNVEV (reference sequence). The CDR3 length is 12 residues.

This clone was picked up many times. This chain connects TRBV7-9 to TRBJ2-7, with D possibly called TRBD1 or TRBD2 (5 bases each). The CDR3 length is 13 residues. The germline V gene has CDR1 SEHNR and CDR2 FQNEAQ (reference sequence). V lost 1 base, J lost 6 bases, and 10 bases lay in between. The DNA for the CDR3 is TGTGCCAGCAGCTTAGGAGGGGTTAGCGAGCAGTACTTC. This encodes CASSLGGVSEQYF.